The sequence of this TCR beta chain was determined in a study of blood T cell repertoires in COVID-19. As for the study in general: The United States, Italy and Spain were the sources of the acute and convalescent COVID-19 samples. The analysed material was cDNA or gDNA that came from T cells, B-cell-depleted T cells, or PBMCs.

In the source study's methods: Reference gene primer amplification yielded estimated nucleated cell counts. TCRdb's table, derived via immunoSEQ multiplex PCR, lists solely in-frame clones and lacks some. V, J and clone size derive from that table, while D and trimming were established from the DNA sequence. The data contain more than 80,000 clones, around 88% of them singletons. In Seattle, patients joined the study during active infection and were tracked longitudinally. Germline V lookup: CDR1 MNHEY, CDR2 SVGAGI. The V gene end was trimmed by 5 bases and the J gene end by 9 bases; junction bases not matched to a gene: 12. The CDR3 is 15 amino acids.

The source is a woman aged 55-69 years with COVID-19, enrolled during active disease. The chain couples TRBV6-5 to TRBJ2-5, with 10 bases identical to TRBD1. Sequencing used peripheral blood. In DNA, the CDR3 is TGTGCCAGCAGTAATCAAGGGACAGGGGAATGGGCCCAGTACTTC. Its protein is CASSNQGTGEWAQYF.